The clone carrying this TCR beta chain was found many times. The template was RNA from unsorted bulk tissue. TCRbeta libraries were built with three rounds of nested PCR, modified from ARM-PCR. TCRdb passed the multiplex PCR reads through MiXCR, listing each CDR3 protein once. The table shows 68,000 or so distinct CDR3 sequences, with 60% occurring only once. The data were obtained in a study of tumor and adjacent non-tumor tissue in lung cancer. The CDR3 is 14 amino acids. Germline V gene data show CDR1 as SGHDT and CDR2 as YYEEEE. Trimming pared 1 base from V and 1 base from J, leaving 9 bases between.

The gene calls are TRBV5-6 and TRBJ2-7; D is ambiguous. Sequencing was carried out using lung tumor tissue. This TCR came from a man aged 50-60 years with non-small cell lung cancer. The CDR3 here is CASSLLALSYEQYF. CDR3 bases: TGTGCCAGCAGCTTGTTAGCCCTATCCTACGAGCAGTACTTC. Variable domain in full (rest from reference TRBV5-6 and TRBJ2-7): DAGVTQSPTHLIKTRGQQVTLRCSPKSGHDTVSWYQQALGQGPQFIFQYYEEEERQRGNFPDRFSGHQFPNYSSELNVNALLLGDSALYLCASSLLALSYEQYFGPGTRLTVT.